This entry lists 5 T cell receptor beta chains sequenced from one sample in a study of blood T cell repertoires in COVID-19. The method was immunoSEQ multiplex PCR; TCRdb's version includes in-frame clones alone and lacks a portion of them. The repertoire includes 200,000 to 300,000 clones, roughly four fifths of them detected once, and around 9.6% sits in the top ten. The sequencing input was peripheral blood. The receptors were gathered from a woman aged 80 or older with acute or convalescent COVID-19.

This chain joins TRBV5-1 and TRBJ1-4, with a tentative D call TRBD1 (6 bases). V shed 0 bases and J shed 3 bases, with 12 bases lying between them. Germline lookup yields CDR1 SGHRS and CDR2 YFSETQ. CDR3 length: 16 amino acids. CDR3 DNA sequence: TGCGCCAGCAGCTTGGTGACAGGAGAGTCTAATGAAAAACTGTTTTTT. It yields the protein CASSLVTGESNEKLFF.

CDR3 DNA: TGTGCCATCAGTGAGTCCTGGGGGCAGGATAATTCACCCCTCCACTTT. Translating gives CAISESWGQDNSPLHF. The chain has TRBV10-3 and TRBJ1-6; D is possibly TRBD1 (6 bases). V lost 0 bases to trimming and J lost 5 bases, with 11 bases between them. This CDR3 is 16 amino acids long. CDR1 is ENHRY, CDR2 SYGVKD, per germline.

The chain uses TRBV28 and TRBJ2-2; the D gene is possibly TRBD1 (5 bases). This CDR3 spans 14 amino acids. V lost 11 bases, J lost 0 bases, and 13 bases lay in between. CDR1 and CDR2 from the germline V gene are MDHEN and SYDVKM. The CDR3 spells CALATATNTGELFF. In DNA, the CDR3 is TGTGCCCTCGCGACAGCTACGAACACCGGGGAGCTGTTTTTT.

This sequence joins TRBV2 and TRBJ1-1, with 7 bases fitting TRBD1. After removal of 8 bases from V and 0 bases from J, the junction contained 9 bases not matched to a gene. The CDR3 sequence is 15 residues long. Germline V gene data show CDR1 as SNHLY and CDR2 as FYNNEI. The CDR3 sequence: CASRRQGPLNTEAFF. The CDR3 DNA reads TGTGCCAGCCGACGACAGGGCCCTTTGAACACTGAAGCTTTCTTT.

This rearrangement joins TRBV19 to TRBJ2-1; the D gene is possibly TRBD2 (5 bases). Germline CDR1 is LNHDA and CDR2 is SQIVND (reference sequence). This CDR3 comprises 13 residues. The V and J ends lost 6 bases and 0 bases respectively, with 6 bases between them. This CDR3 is CASRGSSYNEQFF. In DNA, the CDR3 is TGTGCCAGTAGGGGGAGCTCCTACAATGAGCAGTTCTTC.